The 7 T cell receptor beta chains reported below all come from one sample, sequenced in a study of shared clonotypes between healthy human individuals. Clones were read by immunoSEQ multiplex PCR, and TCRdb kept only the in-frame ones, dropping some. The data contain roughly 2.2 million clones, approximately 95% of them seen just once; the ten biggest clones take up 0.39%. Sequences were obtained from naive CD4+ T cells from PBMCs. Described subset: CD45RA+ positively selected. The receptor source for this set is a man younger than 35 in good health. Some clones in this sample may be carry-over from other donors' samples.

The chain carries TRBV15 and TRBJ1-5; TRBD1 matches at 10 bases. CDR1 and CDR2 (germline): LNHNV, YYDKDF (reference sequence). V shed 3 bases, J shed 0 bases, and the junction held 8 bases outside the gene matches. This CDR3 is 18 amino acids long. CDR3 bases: TGTGCCACCAGCAGGGGGGTCGACAGGGGGCTTAGCAATCAGCCCCAGCATTTT. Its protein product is CATSRGVDRGLSNQPQHF.

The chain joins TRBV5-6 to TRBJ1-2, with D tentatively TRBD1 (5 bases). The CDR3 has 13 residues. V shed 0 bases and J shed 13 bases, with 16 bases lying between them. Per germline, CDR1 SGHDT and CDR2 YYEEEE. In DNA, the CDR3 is TGTGCCAGCAGCTTGGGTATCAGGGAGGAAGTCACCTTC. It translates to CASSLGIREEVTF.

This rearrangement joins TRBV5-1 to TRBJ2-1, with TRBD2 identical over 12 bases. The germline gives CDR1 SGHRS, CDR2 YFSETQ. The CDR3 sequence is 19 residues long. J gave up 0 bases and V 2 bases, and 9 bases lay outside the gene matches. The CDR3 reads CASSLTPGLAGSSYNEQFF. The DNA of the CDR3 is TGCGCCAGCAGCTTAACCCCGGGACTAGCGGGCAGCTCCTACAATGAGCAGTTCTTC.

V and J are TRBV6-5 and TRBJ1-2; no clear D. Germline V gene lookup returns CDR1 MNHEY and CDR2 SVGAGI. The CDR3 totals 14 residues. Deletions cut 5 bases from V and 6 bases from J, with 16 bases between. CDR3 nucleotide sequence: TGTGCCAGCAGTGACCGCCCCGGAATGAATGGCTACACCTTC. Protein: CASSDRPGMNGYTF.

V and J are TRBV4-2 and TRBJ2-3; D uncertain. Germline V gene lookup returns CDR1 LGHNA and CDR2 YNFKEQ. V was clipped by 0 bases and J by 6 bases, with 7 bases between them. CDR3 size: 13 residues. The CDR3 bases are TGTGCCAGCAGCCAAGATCCTAAGGATACGCAGTATTTT. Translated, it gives CASSQDPKDTQYF.

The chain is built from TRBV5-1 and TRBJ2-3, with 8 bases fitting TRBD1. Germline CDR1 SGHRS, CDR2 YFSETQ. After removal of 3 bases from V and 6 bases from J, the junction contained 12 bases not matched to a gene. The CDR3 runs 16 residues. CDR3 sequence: CASSSGGQGASDTQYF. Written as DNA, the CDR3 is TGCGCCAGCAGCTCCGGTGGGCAGGGGGCATCGGATACGCAGTATTTT. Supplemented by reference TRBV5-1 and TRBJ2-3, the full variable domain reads KAGVTQTPRYLIKTRGQQVTLSCSPISGHRSVSWYQQTPGQGLQFLFEYFSETQRNKGNFPGRFSGRQFSNSRSEMNVSTLELGDSALYLCASSSGGQGASDTQYFGPGTRLTVL.

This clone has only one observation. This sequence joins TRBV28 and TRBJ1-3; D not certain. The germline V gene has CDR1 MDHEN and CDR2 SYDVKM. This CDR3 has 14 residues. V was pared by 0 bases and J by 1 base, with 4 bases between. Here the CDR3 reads CASSLWPSGNTIYF. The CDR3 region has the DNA TGTGCCAGCAGTTTATGGCCTTCTGGAAACACCATATATTTT.